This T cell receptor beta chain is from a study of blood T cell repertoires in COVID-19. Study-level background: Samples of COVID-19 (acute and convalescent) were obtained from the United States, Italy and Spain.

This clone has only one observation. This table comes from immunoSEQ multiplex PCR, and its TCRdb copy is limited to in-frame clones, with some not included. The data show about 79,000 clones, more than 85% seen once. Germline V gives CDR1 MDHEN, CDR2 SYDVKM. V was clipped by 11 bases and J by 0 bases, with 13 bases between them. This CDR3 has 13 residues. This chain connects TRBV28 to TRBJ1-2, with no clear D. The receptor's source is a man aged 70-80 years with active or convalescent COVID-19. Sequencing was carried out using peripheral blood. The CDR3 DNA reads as TGTGCCTTTGGCGGGAATGCTAACTATGGCTACACCTTC. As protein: CAFGGNANYGYTF.